The TCR beta chain under discussion was sequenced for a study of beta chain features in type 1 diabetes. The germline V and J ends were trimmed by 5 bases and 2 bases, with 7 bases remaining between them. This CDR3 is built from 13 residues. Germline V gives CDR1 MNHNS, CDR2 SASEGT. Purity of each sorted population was above 98%. Expressed TCRB transcripts were sequenced after all isolated RNA was converted to cDNA. TCRdb's table, derived via immunoSEQ multiplex PCR, lists solely in-frame clones and lacks some. The table records just over 600,000 clones, 15% to 18% of them present only once. Note on this clone: No antigen is known for it.

General study findings and limits: The study found moderately but significantly shorter TCRB CDR3s in all four CD4+ subsets of Type 1 diabetes patients.

This TCR was sampled from a man younger than 35 in good health. This chain links TRBV6-1 with TRBJ1-3; D perhaps matches TRBD1 (5 bases). The sample was naive CD4+ T cells from blood. The CDR3 here is CASSRGTGNTIYF. In DNA, the CDR3 is TGTGCCAGCAGTAGGGGAACTGGAAACACCATATATTTT.